Only a few counts were recorded for the clone carrying this TCR beta chain. The data derive from a study of OX40 agonist ivuxolimab in advanced cancers. V was shortened by 5 bases and J by 1 base, with 8 bases between the two germline ends. The germline V gene encodes CDR1 SGHVS and CDR2 FQNEAQ. The CDR3 spans 13 residues. Clones were read by immunoSEQ multiplex PCR, and TCRdb kept only the in-frame ones, dropping some. The table includes roughly 70,000 clones, 85% detected once. The origin of this receptor is an adult with an advanced solid tumor such as melanoma, head and neck, liver or kidney cancer. This rearrangement joins TRBV7-8 to TRBJ1-1; D ambiguous. The material was CD4+ or CD8+ T cells sorted from blood, obtained in a trial of the OX40 agonist ivuxolimab. The CDR3: CASSRGSNTEAFF. The CDR3, as DNA: TGTGCCAGCAGCCGGGGTTCGAACACTGAAGCTTTCTTT.